This entry lists 7 T cell receptor beta chains sequenced from one sample in a study of shared clonotypes between healthy human individuals. Naive CD8 cells lacked CD45RO, underwent positive selection for CCR7 and left out terminally differentiated effector memory CD45RA+ cells. The repertoire was sequenced with immunoSEQ multiplex PCR; TCRdb's copy has only in-frame clones and lacks some. The sample lists about 2 million clones, over 85% seen once, with roughly 1.1% in the top ten. The sequencing sample was made of naive CD8+ T cells sorted from blood. The receptors originated from a man younger than 30 in good health.

The CDR3 nucleotides are TGTGCCAGCTCCACTGCAGCGGGGGGGTATGTAGATACGCAGTATTTT. It specifies CASSTAAGGYVDTQYF. The genes are TRBV18 and TRBJ2-3; 10 bases line up with TRBD2. The CDR3 contains 16 residues. The junction had 11 bases not matched to a gene; V was cut back by 6 bases and J by 5 bases. Germline V lookup: CDR1 KGHSH, CDR2 LQKENI.

The rearrangement links TRBV27 to TRBJ2-7; possible D gene TRBD1, 7 bases. Germline CDR1 MNHEY, CDR2 SMNVEV (reference sequence). This CDR3 spans 15 amino acids. Trimming removed 8 bases at V and 2 bases at J, with 19 bases between. The CDR3 here is CASHISQGGTYEQYF. The CDR3 nucleotides are TGTGCCAGCCACATTTCCCAGGGGGGTACCTACGAGCAGTACTTC.

This rearrangement joins TRBV15 to TRBJ1-6, with 11 bases fitting TRBD1. Losses at the gene ends were 4 bases for V and 3 bases for J; bases not matched to a gene: 5. The germline CDR1 and CDR2 sequences are LNHNV and YYDKDF (reference sequence). The CDR3 loop spans 17 amino acids. For the CDR3, the DNA is TGTGCCACCAGCACTATCGGGACAGGGGGCTATAATTCACCCCTCCACTTT. Its protein product is CATSTIGTGGYNSPLHF.

This sequence joins TRBV7-9 and TRBJ2-5, with TRBD1 identical over 9 bases. Germline values: CDR1 SEHNR, CDR2 FQNEAQ (reference sequence). This CDR3 has 13 residues. Trimming at V came to 5 bases and at J to 3 bases, leaving 1 base not matched to a gene. This CDR3 reads CASSRTGEETQYF. Here the CDR3 DNA reads TGTGCCAGCAGCCGGACAGGGGAAGAGACCCAGTACTTC.

This chain links TRBV2 with TRBJ2-2; 7 bases align to TRBD2. The length of the CDR3 is 15 residues. Germline V gives CDR1 SNHLY, CDR2 FYNNEI. Trimming removed 3 bases from V and 4 bases from J; junction bases left unmatched: 5. CDR3 sequence reads: CASSELSSGTGELFF. CDR3 coding DNA: TGTGCCAGCAGTGAGTTGTCTAGCGGCACCGGGGAGCTGTTTTTT.

The genes are TRBV28 and TRBJ2-7; TRBD1 agrees at 7 bases. The CDR3 covers 16 residues. The V segment lost 5 bases and the J segment 2 bases; nucleotides outside the gene matches: 12. The germline gives CDR1 MDHEN, CDR2 SYDVKM. The CDR3 loop is CASSPLTGTVTYEQYF. In DNA form, the CDR3 reads TGTGCCAGCAGTCCCCTAACCGGGACAGTTACCTACGAGCAGTACTTC.

The gene calls are TRBV7-9 and TRBJ2-1; no clear D. V dropped 5 bases and J dropped 8 bases, with 19 bases sitting between them. The CDR3 is 15 residues long. CDR1 is SEHNR and CDR2 is FQNEAQ in the germline V gene (reference sequence). This CDR3 is CASSALALEWDEQFF. DNA of the CDR3: TGTGCCAGCAGCGCGCTGGCTCTAGAATGGGATGAGCAGTTCTTC.